The 28 T cell receptor beta chains presented below share a single source sample, sequenced in a study of blood T cell repertoires in COVID-19. Generated by immunoSEQ multiplex PCR, the TCRdb table keeps only in-frame clones and is missing some. Of some 88,000 clones in the sample, about 85% were seen once. Sequencing was done on a sample of peripheral blood. Every receptor here comes from an older woman with acute or convalescent COVID-19.

J is TRBJ2-1 and V is TRBV7-9; D possibly corresponds to TRBD2 (6 bases). The CDR3 is 15 amino acids. Germline V gene data show CDR1 as SEHNR and CDR2 as FQNEAQ (reference sequence). Trimming left V 1 base short and J 6 bases short, with 13 bases between. CDR3 region: CASSLVGDFFNEQFF. CDR3 bases: TGTGCCAGCAGCTTAGTGGGGGACTTTTTCAATGAGCAGTTCTTC.

This chain uses TRBV6-5 with TRBJ1-2; TRBD1 aligns across 10 bases. Unmatched junction bases numbered 2, after V lost 0 bases and J lost 4 bases. CDR1 MNHEY and CDR2 SVGAGI come from the germline V gene. The CDR3 covers 15 residues. This CDR3 reads CASSYSTGGVYGYTF. As DNA, the CDR3 is TGTGCCAGCAGTTACTCGACAGGGGGCGTCTATGGCTACACCTTC.

At least ten counts were recorded for this clone. This chain joins TRBV29-1 and TRBJ1-1; D is perhaps TRBD1 (5 bases). The germline V and J ends were trimmed by 3 bases and 3 bases, with 11 bases remaining between them. CDR1 and CDR2 from the germline V gene are SQVTM and ANQGSEA. CDR3 length: 13 residues. CDR3 region: CSVEQGRDTEAFF. Here the CDR3 DNA reads TGCAGCGTTGAGCAGGGAAGGGACACTGAAGCTTTCTTT.

The V call is TRBV5-6, the J call TRBJ1-3, with D uncertain. CDR1 and CDR2 from the germline V gene are SGHDT and YYEEEE. Trimming left V 4 bases short and J 6 bases short, with 14 bases between. CDR3 size: 14 residues. For the CDR3, the DNA is TGTGCCAGCAGCCGGACGGCTAGCGTAAACACCATATATTTT. Its translation: CASSRTASVNTIYF. Full variable domain (outside the CDR3, taken from reference TRBV5-6 and TRBJ1-3): DAGVTQSPTHLIKTRGQQVTLRCSPKSGHDTVSWYQQALGQGPQFIFQYYEEEERQRGNFPDRFSGHQFPNYSSELNVNALLLGDSALYLCASSRTASVNTIYFGEGSWLTVV.

In nucleotides, the CDR3 is TGTGCCAGCAGTTTGGACAGGGCTGCTGGGGCCAACGTCCTGACTTTC. Translating it yields CASSLDRAAGANVLTF. The genes are TRBV28 and TRBJ2-6; 8 bases line up with TRBD1. The junction had 3 bases not matched to a gene; V was cut back by 3 bases and J by 2 bases. CDR3 length: 16 residues. Germline CDR1 reads MDHEN; CDR2 reads SYDVKM.

The chain carries TRBV2 and TRBJ2-2; weak D call: TRBD2 (5 bases). CDR1 is SNHLY, CDR2 FYNNEI, per germline. V dropped 3 bases and J dropped 3 bases, with 11 bases sitting between them. The CDR3 consists of 15 residues. The CDR3 nucleotides read TGTGCCAGCAGTGAGTCGGGGAAGGACACCGGGGAGCTGTTTTTT. Encoded protein: CASSESGKDTGELFF.

The chain joins TRBV27 to TRBJ2-7; D might be TRBD1 (6 bases). This CDR3 contains 13 residues. V was shortened by 4 bases and J by 7 bases, with 14 bases between the two germline ends. CDR1 MNHEY and CDR2 SMNVEV come from the germline V gene (reference sequence). The CDR3 here is CASSSVGGGEQYV. The CDR3 DNA follows: TGTGCCAGCAGTTCGGTAGGGGGTGGAGAGCAGTACGTC.

This chain connects TRBV6-6 to TRBJ2-5; tentatively, D is TRBD2 (5 bases). The V end lost 8 bases, the J end lost 9 bases, and 13 bases lay between the germline ends. The CDR3 covers 11 residues. Germline CDR1 and CDR2: MNHNY and SVGAGI (reference sequence). Written as DNA, the CDR3 is TGTGCCAGCCGGTCCGAGGAGGCCCAGTACTTC. It codes for CASRSEEAQYF.

This clone has just one count. The chain employs TRBV6-5 and TRBJ1-1; D call uncertain. Germline CDR1 and CDR2: MNHEY and SVGAGI. The CDR3 is 15 residues long. V was pared by 2 bases and J by 4 bases, with 14 bases between. The CDR3, as DNA: TGTGCCAGCAGTTACGGTGGCCTTAAAACCACTGAAGCTTTCTTT. Protein product: CASSYGGLKTTEAFF.

V usage is TRBV4-2 and J usage is TRBJ1-5; tentative D call: TRBD1 (6 bases). This CDR3 comprises 16 residues. The germline V gene has CDR1 LGHNA and CDR2 YNFKEQ. V was shortened by 4 bases and J by 1 base, with 14 bases between the two germline ends. DNA for the CDR3: TGTGCCAGCAGCCGCACACAGGGTGCGAGCAATCAGCCCCAGCATTTT. Translation: CASSRTQGASNQPQHF.

CDR3 in amino acids: CASSQVWTAQETQYF. CDR3 sequence (DNA): TGTGCCAGCAGCCAAGTATGGACAGCACAAGAGACCCAGTACTTC. The chain joins TRBV3-1 (or the pseudogene TRBV3-2) to TRBJ2-5, with D tentatively TRBD1 (6 bases). In germline, CDR1 is LGHDT, CDR2 YNNKEL (reference sequence). Trimming took 1 base from V and 2 from J, leaving 11 bases between them. The CDR3 is 15 amino acids.

V is TRBV12-3 or TRBV12-4 and J is TRBJ2-7; 7 bases fit TRBD1. V lost 6 bases to trimming and J lost 7 bases; unmatched junction nucleotides: 9. This CDR3 has 13 residues. Here the CDR3 DNA reads TGTGCCAGCAGCTTAACCAGGGACAGTGAGCAGTACGTC. Its translation is CASSLTRDSEQYV.

This chain links TRBV7-8 with TRBJ2-3; 7 bases align to TRBD1. The trim removed 1 base at V and 6 bases at J, leaving 10 bases unmatched. This CDR3 has 16 amino acids. Germline V gives CDR1 SGHVS, CDR2 FQNEAQ. The CDR3 DNA sequence: TGTGCCAGCAGCTTAGATGGGGGACAGCCCTATGATACGCAGTATTTT. It specifies CASSLDGGQPYDTQYF.

By share, this clone ranks as medium-sized. The gene calls are TRBV24-1 and TRBJ2-2; 8 nucleotides line up with TRBD1. Germline CDR1 is KGHDR and CDR2 is SFDVKD. Trimming removed 4 bases from V and 1 base from J; junction bases left unmatched: 4. This CDR3 contains 16 residues. The CDR3 loop reads CATSDNDRGNTGELFF. The CDR3 DNA reads TGTGCCACCAGTGACAATGACAGGGGGAACACCGGGGAGCTGTTTTTT.

The V and J genes are TRBV27 and TRBJ2-3; D may be TRBD2 (5 bases). The germline CDR1 and CDR2 sequences are MNHEY and SMNVEV (reference sequence). V gave up 7 bases and J gave up 2 bases, with 16 bases separating them. The CDR3 has 15 residues. This CDR3 is CASKRKRGFTDTQYF. The CDR3 DNA is TGTGCCAGCAAAAGGAAACGGGGTTTCACAGATACGCAGTATTTT.

CDR3 nucleotides: TGTGCCAGCAGCCAATTACAGGGGAGCACTGAAGCTTTCTTT. This encodes CASSQLQGSTEAFF. The V call is TRBV3-1 (or the pseudogene TRBV3-2), the J call TRBJ1-1; the match to TRBD1 covers 7 bases. CDR1 LGHDT and CDR2 YNNKEL come from the germline V gene (reference sequence). CDR3 length equals 14 residues. J gave up 4 bases and V 2 bases, and 4 bases lay outside the gene matches.

The chain combines TRBV12-5 with TRBJ1-1; D is undetermined. Trimming cost V 9 bases and J 7 bases, with 12 bases left between them. From germline, CDR1 is LGHNT and CDR2 FRNRAP. The CDR3 length is 11 residues. The CDR3 loop is CASRELGEAFF. CDR3 coding DNA: TGTGCTAGCCGGGAACTTGGTGAAGCTTTCTTT.

V gene TRBV19 combines with J gene TRBJ1-2; the match to TRBD1 covers 8 bases. This CDR3 is 14 amino acids long. Germline V gene data show CDR1 as LNHDA and CDR2 as SQIVND (reference sequence). Trimming at V came to 6 bases and at J to 4 bases, leaving 7 bases not matched to a gene. CDR3 sequence: CASSAAGGFYGYTF. The DNA of the CDR3 is TGTGCCAGTAGCGCGGCAGGGGGCTTCTATGGCTACACCTTC.

J is TRBJ1-6 and V is TRBV10-2, with D unresolved. V was pared by 3 bases and J by 7 bases, with 7 bases between. Germline CDR1 reads WSHSY; CDR2 reads SAAADI. The CDR3 consists of 13 residues. The CDR3 nucleotides read TGCGCCAGCAGTGATTTTTCAAATTCACCCCTCCACTTT. It codes for CASSDFSNSPLHF.

The gene calls are TRBV7-9 and TRBJ1-2; D is ambiguous. Trimming cost V 5 bases and J 4 bases, with 14 bases left between them. Per germline, CDR1 SEHNR and CDR2 FQNEAQ (reference sequence). The CDR3 spans 14 residues. CDR3 sequence (DNA): TGTGCCAGCAGCCCCATGGACTCGGCCTATGGCTACACCTTC. This codes for CASSPMDSAYGYTF. The full variable domain, in which reference TRBV7-9 and TRBJ1-2 provide the parts outside the CDR3, is DTGVSQNPRHKITKRGQNVTFRCDPISEHNRLYWYRQTLGQGPEFLTYFQNEAQLEKSRLLSDRFSAERPKGSFSTLEIQRTEQGDSAMYLCASSPMDSAYGYTFGSGTRLTVV.

The chain joins TRBV4-1 to TRBJ1-5; no clear D gene. V lost 0 bases, J lost 5 bases, and 5 bases lay in between. CDR1 MGHRA and CDR2 YSYEKL come from the germline V gene. The CDR3 contains 13 residues. CDR3 coding DNA: TGCGCCAGCAGCCAAGACAACTATCAGCCCCAGCATTTT. This codes for CASSQDNYQPQHF.

V is TRBV2 and J is TRBJ1-5, with D possibly matching TRBD1 (5 bases). Trimming took 4 bases from V and 10 from J, leaving 11 bases between them. The CDR3 contains 12 residues. Germline lookup yields CDR1 SNHLY and CDR2 FYNNEI. CDR3 amino acids: CASSGEGVPQHF. CDR3 in DNA: TGTGCCAGCAGTGGGGAAGGGGTACCCCAGCATTTT.

This chain connects TRBV28 to TRBJ2-7; D is unclear. Looked up from germline, CDR1 is MDHEN and CDR2 is SYDVKM. The CDR3 runs 13 residues. V shed 2 bases and J shed 3 bases, with 8 bases lying between them. In DNA form, the CDR3 reads TGTGCCAGCAGTTTAGGCAGGCACTACGAGCAGTACGTC. It specifies CASSLGRHYEQYV.

The chain couples TRBV3-1 (or the pseudogene TRBV3-2) to TRBJ2-3; D gene ambiguous. This CDR3 comprises 15 residues. Trimming cost V 1 base and J 6 bases, with 14 bases left between them. Germline-derived CDR1 and CDR2 are LGHDT and YNNKEL (reference sequence). The CDR3 reads CASSQAPTGWDTQYF. Written as DNA, the CDR3 is TGTGCCAGCAGCCAAGCGCCCACCGGGTGGGATACGCAGTATTTT.

The chain employs TRBV5-8 and TRBJ1-2; D might be TRBD1 (6 bases). This CDR3 comprises 15 residues. Deletions cut 2 bases from V and 3 bases from J, with 14 bases between. Germline V lookup: CDR1 SGHTS, CDR2 YDEGEE. The CDR3 region is CASSFPGGLDYGYTF. The CDR3 DNA follows: TGTGCCAGCAGCTTTCCCGGGGGGCTCGACTATGGCTACACCTTC.

The chain links TRBV18 to TRBJ1-2, with D perhaps TRBD1 (5 bases). This CDR3 is 15 amino acids long. Germline assignment: CDR1 KGHSH and CDR2 LQKENI. The V and J ends lost 2 bases and 0 bases respectively, with 10 bases between them. The CDR3 reads CASSPEDRPNYGYTF. The CDR3 nucleotides are TGTGCCAGCTCACCAGAAGACAGACCTAACTATGGCTACACCTTC.

The chain combines TRBV19 with TRBJ1-1, with 8 bases identical to TRBD1. V was clipped by 0 bases and J by 5 bases; unmatched bases: 11. CDR3 size: 17 residues. From germline, CDR1 is LNHDA and CDR2 SQIVND (reference sequence). This CDR3 is CASSIDPTTGGKTEAFF. For the CDR3, the DNA is TGTGCCAGTAGTATAGATCCAACTACAGGGGGAAAAACTGAAGCTTTCTTT.

The chain employs TRBV29-1 and TRBJ2-3, with 7 nucleotides matching TRBD1. The CDR3 length is 17 residues. Germline CDR1 reads SQVTM; CDR2 reads ANQGSEA. The junction had 16 bases not matched to a gene; V was cut back by 5 bases and J by 2 bases. This CDR3 reads CSVRFGTRTGDTDTQYF. The CDR3 nucleotides are TGCAGCGTTAGATTCGGGACACGGACAGGAGACACAGATACGCAGTATTTT.